This entry concerns a single T cell receptor (beta chain). Antigen specificity is unknown. Produced via immunoSEQ multiplex PCR; TCRdb's table is partial and in-frame only. This sample has 50,000 to 65,000 clones, with 75% to 90% found just once. Germline V CDR1 and CDR2: MNHNS, SASEGT. CDR3 length: 13 residues. V lost 3 bases and J lost 6, with 9 bases in between. This sample is drawn from a study of OX40 agonist ivuxolimab in advanced cancers. About the research overall: The patients got ivuxolimab, which is an agonistic anti-OX40 (CD134) antibody.

Study outcomes and limitations: Expanded clones tended on average to be more numerous among CD8+ T cells than CD4+.

This receptor was obtained from an adult with an advanced solid tumor such as melanoma, head and neck, liver or kidney cancer. The rearrangement uses TRBV6-1 and TRBJ1-5, with D uncertain. The source was CD4+ or CD8+ T cells sorted from blood, collected in a trial of the OX40 agonist ivuxolimab. The CDR3 spells CASSDTWSQPQHF. CDR3 DNA: TGTGCCAGCAGTGACACCTGGAGTCAGCCCCAGCATTTT.